Each of the 23 T cell receptor beta chains below was sequenced from the same sample in a study of cytomegalovirus exposure and HLA in healthy donors. The PCR employed 60 Vbeta primers together with 13 Jbeta primers. Profiling relied on immunoSEQ multiplex PCR, and the TCRdb table lists in-frame clones only, not all of them. The sample shows roughly 120,000 clones, roughly 83% of them seen only once. Source material: PBMCs. Receptor source: a man aged 18 to 29 in good health and CMV-seronegative.

The rearrangement uses TRBV29-1 and TRBJ2-1, with 7 bases aligning to TRBD1. Germline V gene lookup returns CDR1 SQVTM and CDR2 ANQGSEA. This CDR3 has 14 residues. J lost 10 bases, V lost 1 base, and 10 bases had no gene match. CDR3 protein: CSVEGMYRGLEQFF. The CDR3 DNA reads TGCAGCGTTGAAGGGATGTACAGGGGTCTGGAGCAGTTCTTC.

The rearrangement links TRBV19 to TRBJ1-1; D gene uncertain. Germline CDR1 LNHDA, CDR2 SQIVND (reference sequence). CDR3 length: 14 amino acids. The germline V and J ends were trimmed by 0 bases and 13 bases, with 18 bases remaining between them. The chain's CDR3 is CASSIDDSRSIVFF. Written as DNA, the CDR3 is TGTGCCAGTAGTATAGATGATAGTCGATCAATTGTTTTCTTT.

V and J are TRBV11-2 and TRBJ1-1; TRBD1 is a possible D gene (5 bases). Trimming stripped 1 base from V and 5 bases from J, with 14 bases between. CDR3 size: 15 residues. Germline V gives CDR1 SGHAT, CDR2 FQNNGV. The chain's CDR3 is CASSLGGTLGTEAFF. The CDR3 nucleotides are TGTGCCAGCAGCTTAGGGGGCACATTAGGGACTGAAGCTTTCTTT.

Comments on this clone: An end of the junction does not agree with germline; a read error may underlie this. The CDR3 DNA reads TGTGCCAGCAACTTGGAAATAGCGAGGCAAGAGACCCAGTACTTC. This translates into CASNLEIARQETQYF. This rearrangement joins TRBV5-4 to TRBJ2-5, with D possibly being TRBD2 (5 bases). This CDR3 has 15 residues. Germline V gene lookup returns CDR1 SGHNT and CDR2 YYREEE (reference sequence).

The chain uses TRBV5-4 and TRBJ2-5; no clear D. Trimming shortened V by 3 bases and J by 1 base, and 13 bases separated the two germline ends. The CDR3 loop spans 15 amino acids. CDR1 SGHNT and CDR2 YYREEE come from the germline V gene (reference sequence). The CDR3 loop reads CASSSQLSLQETQYF. Written as DNA, the CDR3 is TGTGCCAGCAGCTCCCAACTATCTCTCCAAGAGACCCAGTACTTC.

The V and J genes are TRBV11-2 and TRBJ2-3; 7 nucleotides align to TRBD2. The CDR3 covers 17 residues. The trim removed 4 bases at V and 6 bases at J, leaving 16 bases unmatched. Germline CDR1 reads SGHAT; CDR2 reads FQNNGV. The CDR3 protein is CASSSRTPSGPSDTQYF. CDR3 DNA: TGTGCCAGCAGCTCCCGAACCCCTAGCGGCCCGTCCGATACGCAGTATTTT. The whole variable domain, remainder taken from reference TRBV11-2 and TRBJ2-3, is EAGVAQSPRYKIIEKRQSVAFWCNPISGHATLYWYQQILGQGPKLLIQFQNNGVVDDSQLPKDRFSAERLKGVDSTLKIQPAKLEDSAVYLCASSSRTPSGPSDTQYFGPGTRLTVL.

This chain uses TRBV5-4 with TRBJ2-2, with D perhaps matching TRBD1 (6 bases). This CDR3 spans 13 amino acids. Per the germline V gene, CDR1 is SGHNT and CDR2 is YYREEE (reference sequence). Trimming took off 3 bases at V and 4 bases at J, with 7 bases between the two ends. CDR3 amino acids: CASSSRGTGELFF. The DNA of the CDR3 is TGTGCCAGCAGCTCCAGGGGCACCGGGGAGCTGTTTTTT.

Regarding this clone: The germline gene is not matched at one end of the junction; a read error may be the cause. The chain joins TRBV4-1 to TRBJ2-3; 9 nucleotides match TRBD1. Germline CDR1 MGHRA, CDR2 YSYEKL. CDR3 length equals 14 residues. This chain's CDR3 is CASSQEPRDRDCVF. The CDR3 coding sequence is TGCGCCAGCAGCCAAGAACCTAGGGACAGGGATTGTGTGTTT.

This rearrangement joins TRBV6-5 to TRBJ1-5, with D unresolved. CDR1 and CDR2 (germline): MNHEY, SVGAGI. The CDR3 is 13 amino acids. Trimming shortened V by 8 bases and J by 2 bases, and 10 bases separated the two germline ends. The CDR3 coding sequence is TGTGCCAGCCTTCAAACGGGCAATCAGCCCCAGCATTTT. Protein sequence: CASLQTGNQPQHF.

The chain employs TRBV6-4 and TRBJ2-5; D is ambiguous. Germline V lookup: CDR1 MRHNA, CDR2 SNTAGT. The CDR3 spans 13 residues. V was clipped by 2 bases and J by 4 bases, with 8 bases between them. In nucleotides, the CDR3 is TGTGCCAGCAGTGACGGTGAGAGAGAGACCCAGTACTTC. Protein: CASSDGERETQYF.

The V and J genes are TRBV10-2 and TRBJ1-5, with a tentative D call TRBD1 (5 bases). Trimming pared 3 bases from V and 3 bases from J, leaving 9 bases between. The germline gives CDR1 WSHSY, CDR2 SAAADI. CDR3 length equals 14 residues. DNA of the CDR3: TGCGCCAGCAGTGAACAGGAGTTCAATCAGCCCCAGCATTTT. Protein sequence: CASSEQEFNQPQHF.

CDR3 DNA sequence: TGTGCCAGCAGGTACTGGACAATGAAGAATTCACCCCTCCACTTT. Translated: CASRYWTMKNSPLHF. The chain uses TRBV11-3 and TRBJ1-6; tentative D call: TRBD1 (5 bases). V was pared by 6 bases and J by 7 bases, with 16 bases between. This CDR3 region has 15 residues. Germline V gene lookup returns CDR1 SGHNT and CDR2 YENEEA.

V is TRBV14 and J is TRBJ2-1; TRBD2 might be the D (6 bases). In germline, CDR1 is SGHDN, CDR2 FVKESK. The CDR3 has 14 amino acids. V lost 4 bases and J 8 bases, leaving 15 bases between the germline ends. CDR3 residues: CASSRDGRGDEQFF. In DNA, the CDR3 is TGTGCCAGCAGCCGCGACGGGAGAGGGGATGAGCAGTTCTTC.

The V call is TRBV10-3, the J call TRBJ2-5; TRBD1 agrees at 8 bases. The CDR3 covers 14 residues. The V gene's germline CDR1 is ENHRY and CDR2 SYGVKD. V shed 3 bases, J shed 5 bases, and the junction held 5 bases outside the gene matches. The CDR3 nucleotides are TGTGCCATCAGTGATCGACAGGGGAGGGAGACCCAGTACTTC. Protein sequence: CAISDRQGRETQYF.

The chain couples TRBV11-2 to TRBJ2-1; 7 bases fit TRBD2. This CDR3 is 16 amino acids long. The germline V gene has CDR1 SGHAT and CDR2 FQNNGV. V shed 1 base and J 7 bases; nucleotides not matched to a gene: 10. CDR3 in amino acids: CASSLARTRLGNEQFF. In DNA, the CDR3 is TGTGCCAGCAGCTTAGCCCGGACTAGGCTGGGGAATGAGCAGTTCTTC.

The CDR3 sequence: CASSLAGADTQYF. In DNA, the CDR3 is TGTGCCAGCAGCTTAGCGGGCGCAGATACGCAGTATTTT. The chain links TRBV7-9 to TRBJ2-3; D is ambiguous. The CDR3 extends over 13 amino acids. V dropped 0 bases and J dropped 4 bases, with 5 bases sitting between them. Germline V gene sequence: CDR1 SEHNR, CDR2 FQNEAQ (reference sequence).

The V and J genes are TRBV19 and TRBJ2-1; 12 nucleotides line up with TRBD2. This CDR3 comprises 14 residues. Trimming cost V 9 bases and J 4 bases; bases outside gene matches: 4. The germline CDR1 and CDR2 sequences are LNHDA and SQIVND (reference sequence). CDR3 sequence reads: CASSGLAGYNEQFF. CDR3 bases: TGTGCCAGCTCCGGACTAGCGGGATACAATGAGCAGTTCTTC. Based on the CDR3 plus reference TRBV19 and TRBJ2-1, the full variable domain is DGGITQSPKYLFRKEGQNVTLSCEQNLNHDAMYWYRQDPGQGLRLIYYSQIVNDFQKGDIAEGYSVSREKKESFPLTVTSAQKNPTAFYLCASSGLAGYNEQFFGPGTRLTVL.

CDR3 nucleotide sequence: TGCGCCAGCAGCCAAGACGTGGGTCTAGCGGGATTCACAGATACGCAGTATTTT. Amino acids: CASSQDVGLAGFTDTQYF. The chain carries TRBV4-3 and TRBJ2-3; TRBD2 matches 9 bases. Germline V gene data show CDR1 as LGHNA and CDR2 as YSLEER. This CDR3 spans 18 amino acids. V shed 0 bases, J shed 2 bases, and the junction held 9 bases outside the gene matches.

The chain carries TRBV5-1 and TRBJ2-5; 8 positions match TRBD2. The CDR3 sequence is 14 residues long. With 1 base clipped from V and 1 base from J, the junction kept 0 bases outside the gene matches. Germline CDR1 and CDR2: SGHRS and YFSETQ. As DNA, the CDR3 is TGCGCCAGCAGCTTGACTAGCGGCCAAGAGACCCAGTACTTC. It encodes CASSLTSGQETQYF.

The CDR3 nucleotides read TGTGCCAGCAGCCCGGGGGGCTCGGTGAACACTGAAGCTTTCTTT. Protein sequence: CASSPGGSVNTEAFF. The V call is TRBV28, the J call TRBJ1-1; maybe TRBD1 (6 bases). Germline CDR1 MDHEN, CDR2 SYDVKM. The CDR3 contains 15 residues. Between the trimmed V and J ends, which lost 6 bases and 0 bases, there was a span of 14 bases.

The genes are TRBV9 and TRBJ2-1, with 7 positions matching TRBD1. The V gene's germline CDR1 is SGDLS and CDR2 YYNGEE. This CDR3 is 13 amino acids long. V trimming: 3 bases; J trimming: 8 bases; junction bases outside the gene matches: 5. As DNA, the CDR3 is TGTGCCAGCAGCGAGGGACAGCCGGATGAGCAGTTCTTC. Translating it yields CASSEGQPDEQFF.

This clone was counted a single time. The chain employs TRBV6-6 and TRBJ2-7; 8 positions agree with TRBD1. Losses at the gene ends were 8 bases for V and 5 bases for J; bases not matched to a gene: 17. CDR1 is MNHNY, CDR2 SVGAGI, per germline (reference sequence). CDR3 length: 16 residues. DNA of the CDR3: TGTGCCAGCGCGACCCCCCGGACAGGGACTTCGGACGAGCAGTACTTC. As protein: CASATPRTGTSDEQYF.

The J gene is TRBJ2-1, the V gene TRBV29-1; a weak D match, TRBD1 (6 bases). The ends were cut back, 4 bases at V and 7 bases at J, with 11 bases in the middle. Germline CDR1 is SQVTM and CDR2 is ANQGSEA. The CDR3 sequence is 12 residues long. Written as DNA, the CDR3 is TGCAGCGTTGGGCGCAGGGGTAATGAGCAGTTCTTC. Encoded protein: CSVGRRGNEQFF.